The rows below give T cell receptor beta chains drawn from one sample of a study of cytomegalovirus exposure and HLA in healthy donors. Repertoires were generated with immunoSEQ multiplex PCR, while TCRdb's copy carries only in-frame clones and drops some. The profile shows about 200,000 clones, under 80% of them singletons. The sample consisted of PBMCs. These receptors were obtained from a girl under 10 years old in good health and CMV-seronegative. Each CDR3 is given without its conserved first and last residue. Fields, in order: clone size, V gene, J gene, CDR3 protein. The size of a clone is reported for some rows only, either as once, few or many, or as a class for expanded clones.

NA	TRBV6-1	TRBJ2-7	ASSERTGGGYEQY
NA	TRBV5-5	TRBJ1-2	ASSLEFRYGYT
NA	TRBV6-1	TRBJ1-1	ASSESHRGHGEAF
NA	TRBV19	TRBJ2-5	ASPKRETQY
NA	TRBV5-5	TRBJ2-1	ASSLDRVPNNEQF
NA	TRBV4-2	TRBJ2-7	ASSPSGSGDEQY
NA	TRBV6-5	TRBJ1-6	ASSLTGDNSPLH
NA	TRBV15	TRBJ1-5	ATSRGRGPWPQH
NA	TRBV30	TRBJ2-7	AWSMAGGNYEQY
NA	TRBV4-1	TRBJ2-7	ASSQGSGSSYEQY
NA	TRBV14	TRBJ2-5	ASSQLQETQY
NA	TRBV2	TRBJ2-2	ASSSGVNGELF
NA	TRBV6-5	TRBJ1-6	ASSYSRQGYSPLH
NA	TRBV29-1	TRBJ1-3	SVVDGSSGNTIY
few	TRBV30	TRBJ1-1	AWTHHGVNTEAF
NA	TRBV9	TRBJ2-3	ASSARAGGTTDTQY
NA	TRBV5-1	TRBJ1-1	ASSVTGNTEAF
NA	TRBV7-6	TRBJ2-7	ASSLETGWTYEQY
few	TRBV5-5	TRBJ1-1	ASRPGTSRVTEAF
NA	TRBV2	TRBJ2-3	ASQLTRTSTDTQY
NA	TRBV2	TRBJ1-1	ASSPTRVGTEAF
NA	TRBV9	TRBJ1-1	ASSVGRTGGFEAF
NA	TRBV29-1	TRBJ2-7	SVRSTGYEQY
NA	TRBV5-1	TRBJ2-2	ASSSTGGHGELF
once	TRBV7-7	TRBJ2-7	ASSEGIYSYEQY
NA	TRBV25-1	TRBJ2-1	ASSSSGGANNEQF
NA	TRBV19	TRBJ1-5	ASRYGTGNQPQH
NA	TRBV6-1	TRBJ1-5	ASNHRVNQPQH
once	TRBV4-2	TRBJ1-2	ASSQDGSLEYGYT
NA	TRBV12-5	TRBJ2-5	ASGLVRELAGRETQY
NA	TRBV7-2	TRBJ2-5	ASSLRASGGAETQY
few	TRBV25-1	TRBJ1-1	ASSDHKLRGTEAF
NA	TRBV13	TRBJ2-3	ASSPGTRLGDTQY
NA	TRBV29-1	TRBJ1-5	SVPGGVGNQPQH
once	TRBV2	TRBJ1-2	ASSPGDYGYT
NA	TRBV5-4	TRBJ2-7	ASSLLTGRRGEQY
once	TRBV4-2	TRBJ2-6	ASSQAPSSGANVLT
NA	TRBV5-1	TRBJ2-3	ASRERADTDTQY
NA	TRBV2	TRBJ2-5	ASSEARGGLGGETQY
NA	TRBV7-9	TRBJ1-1	ASSLTAGRNTEAF
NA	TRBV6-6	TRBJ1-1	ASKQVPNTEAF
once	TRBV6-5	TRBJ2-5	ASTASWGRETQY
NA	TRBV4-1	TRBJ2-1	ASSQLGRETREQF
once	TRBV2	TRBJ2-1	ASRVDPAQDEQF